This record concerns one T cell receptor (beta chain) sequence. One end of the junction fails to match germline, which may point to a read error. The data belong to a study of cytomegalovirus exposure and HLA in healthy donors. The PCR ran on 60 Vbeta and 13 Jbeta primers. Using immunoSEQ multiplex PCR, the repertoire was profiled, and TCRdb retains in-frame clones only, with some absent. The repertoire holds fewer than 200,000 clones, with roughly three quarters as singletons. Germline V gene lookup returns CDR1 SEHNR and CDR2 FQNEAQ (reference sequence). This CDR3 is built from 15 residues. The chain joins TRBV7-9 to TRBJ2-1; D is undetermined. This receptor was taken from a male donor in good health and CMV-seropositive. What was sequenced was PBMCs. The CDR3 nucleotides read TGTTCCAGCAGCCAAACTTCGCTCGCATCCAATGAGCAGTTCTTC. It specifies CSSSQTSLASNEQFF.